This T cell receptor (beta chain) was captured by sequencing in a study of shared clonotypes between healthy human individuals. Trimming left V 1 base short and J 8 bases short, with 11 bases between. Germline CDR1 and CDR2: SGHAT and FQNNGV. This CDR3 spans 14 amino acids. Remarks on this clone: The sample has other DNA sequences that encode this CDR3 too.

Assay: immunoSEQ multiplex PCR; the TCRdb copy retains only in-frame clones and omits some. The sample holds millions of clones, over 85% seen once. The receptor was derived from a man between 18 and 35 years old in good health. J is TRBJ2-2 and V is TRBV11-2; tentatively, D is TRBD2 (7 bases). The sample comprised naive CD4+ T cells sorted from blood. The subset: CD45RA+ positively selected. The CDR3 spells CASSLVRGRGELFF. CDR3 bases: TGTGCCAGCAGCTTAGTGCGGGGGCGTGGGGAGCTGTTTTTT.